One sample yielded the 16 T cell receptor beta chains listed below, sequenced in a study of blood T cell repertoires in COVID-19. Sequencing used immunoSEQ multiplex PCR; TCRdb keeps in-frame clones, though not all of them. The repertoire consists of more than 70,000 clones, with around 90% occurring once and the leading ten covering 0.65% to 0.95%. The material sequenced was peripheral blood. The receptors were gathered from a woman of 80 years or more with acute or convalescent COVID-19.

DNA for the CDR3: TGTGCCAGCAGCTTTACTAGATACAATGAGCAGTTCTTC. Protein product: CASSFTRYNEQFF. J is TRBJ2-1 and V is TRBV7-2; D might be TRBD2 (5 bases). V dropped 3 bases and J dropped 4 bases, with 7 bases sitting between them. The germline V gene has CDR1 SGHTA and CDR2 FQGNSA. The CDR3 runs to 13 residues.

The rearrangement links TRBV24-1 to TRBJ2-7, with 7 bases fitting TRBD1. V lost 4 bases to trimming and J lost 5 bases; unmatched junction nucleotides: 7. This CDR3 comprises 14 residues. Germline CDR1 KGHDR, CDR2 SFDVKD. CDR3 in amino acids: CATSDSRGSDEQYF. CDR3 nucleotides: TGTGCCACCAGTGACTCCAGGGGGAGCGACGAGCAGTACTTC.

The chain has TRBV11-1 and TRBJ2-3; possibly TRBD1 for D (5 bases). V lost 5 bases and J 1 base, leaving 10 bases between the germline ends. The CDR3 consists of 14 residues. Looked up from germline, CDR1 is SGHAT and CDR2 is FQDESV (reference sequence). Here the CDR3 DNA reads TGTGCCAGCAGCCTAGGGGCTGGCACAGATACGCAGTATTTT. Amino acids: CASSLGAGTDTQYF.

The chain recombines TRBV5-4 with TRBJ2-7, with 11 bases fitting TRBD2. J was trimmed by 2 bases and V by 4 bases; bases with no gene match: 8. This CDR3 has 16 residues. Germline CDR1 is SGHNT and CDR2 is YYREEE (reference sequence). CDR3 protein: CASSHGGLADAYEQYF. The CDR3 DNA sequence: TGTGCCAGCAGCCACGGGGGACTAGCGGATGCCTACGAGCAGTACTTC.

CDR3 sequence reads: CASSSSGLAGGLAQFF. DNA for the CDR3: TGTGCCAGCAGCTCATCGGGACTAGCGGGAGGGCTGGCGCAGTTCTTC. V gene TRBV5-5 combines with J gene TRBJ2-1, with TRBD2 matching 16 bases. After removal of 3 bases from V and 12 bases from J, the junction contained 9 bases not matched to a gene. Germline V gene data show CDR1 as SGHKS and CDR2 as YYEKEE (reference sequence). This CDR3 comprises 16 residues. The full variable domain, rest sourced from reference TRBV5-5 and TRBJ2-1, is DAGVTQSPTHLIKTRGQQVTLRCSPISGHKSVSWYQQVLGQGPQFIFQYYEKEERGRGNFPDRFSARQFPNYSSELNVNALLLGDSALYLCASSSSGLAGGLAQFFGPGTRLTVL.

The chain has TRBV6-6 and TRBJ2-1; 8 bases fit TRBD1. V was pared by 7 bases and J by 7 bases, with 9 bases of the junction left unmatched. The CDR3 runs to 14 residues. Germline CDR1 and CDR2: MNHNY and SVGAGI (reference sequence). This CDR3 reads CASTLSGGSNEQFF. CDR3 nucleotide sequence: TGTGCCAGCACCCTCTCAGGGGGCTCGAATGAGCAGTTCTTC.

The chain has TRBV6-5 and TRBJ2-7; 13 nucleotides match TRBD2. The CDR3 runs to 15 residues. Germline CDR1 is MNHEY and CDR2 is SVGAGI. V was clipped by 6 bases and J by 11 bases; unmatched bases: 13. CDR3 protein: CASSPTSGGAQGKYF. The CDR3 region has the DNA TGTGCCAGCAGCCCAACTAGCGGGGGGGCCCAGGGGAAGTACTTC.

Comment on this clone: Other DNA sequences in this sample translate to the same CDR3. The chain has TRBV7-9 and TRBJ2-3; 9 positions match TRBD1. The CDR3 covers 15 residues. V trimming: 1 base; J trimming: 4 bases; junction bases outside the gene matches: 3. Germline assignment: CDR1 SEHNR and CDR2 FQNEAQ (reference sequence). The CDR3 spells CASSLGQGGSDTQYF. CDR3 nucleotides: TGTGCCAGCAGCTTAGGACAGGGGGGATCAGATACGCAGTATTTT. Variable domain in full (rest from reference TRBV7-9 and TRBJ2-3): DTGVSQNPRHKITKRGQNVTFRCDPISEHNRLYWYRQTLGQGPEFLTYFQNEAQLEKSRLLSDRFSAERPKGSFSTLEIQRTEQGDSAMYLCASSLGQGGSDTQYFGPGTRLTVL.

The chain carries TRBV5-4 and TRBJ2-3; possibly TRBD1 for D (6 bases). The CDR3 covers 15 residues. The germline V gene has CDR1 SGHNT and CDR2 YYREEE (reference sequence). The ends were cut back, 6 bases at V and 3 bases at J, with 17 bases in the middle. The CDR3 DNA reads TGTGCCAGCACCCAAGCCGCCAGGGGAACAGATACGCAGTATTTT. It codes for CASTQAARGTDTQYF.

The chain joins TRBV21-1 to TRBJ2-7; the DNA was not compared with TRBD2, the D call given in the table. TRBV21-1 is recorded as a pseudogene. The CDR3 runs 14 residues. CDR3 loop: CASTGGGKPYEQYF. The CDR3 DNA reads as TGTGCCAGCACCGGGGGGGGGAAACCCTACGAGCAGTACTTC.

CDR3 nucleotides: TGCGCCAGCAGCCAAGAAACAGGGCATTCCTATGGCTACACCTTC. This sequence encodes CASSQETGHSYGYTF. V usage is TRBV4-3 and J usage is TRBJ1-2; D perhaps matches TRBD1 (6 bases). Germline V lookup: CDR1 LGHNA, CDR2 YSLEER. V was trimmed by 0 bases and J by 4 bases, leaving 12 bases between them. This CDR3 has 15 amino acids.

The CDR3 DNA is TGTGCCAGCAGTGATGACAGGGAATCACCCCTCCACTTT. Residues: CASSDDRESPLHF. This chain links TRBV6-1 with TRBJ1-6; 7 bases fit TRBD1. The germline V gene has CDR1 MNHNS and CDR2 SASEGT. The length of the CDR3 is 13 residues. The trim removed 3 bases at V and 10 bases at J, leaving 3 bases unmatched.

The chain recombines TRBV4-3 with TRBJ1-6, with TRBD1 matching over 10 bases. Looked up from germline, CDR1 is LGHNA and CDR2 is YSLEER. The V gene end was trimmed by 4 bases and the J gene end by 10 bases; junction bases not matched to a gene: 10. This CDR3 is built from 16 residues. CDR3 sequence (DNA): TGCGCCAGCAGCCCCGCCGGGGACAGGGGCTACTCACCCCTCCACTTT. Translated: CASSPAGDRGYSPLHF.

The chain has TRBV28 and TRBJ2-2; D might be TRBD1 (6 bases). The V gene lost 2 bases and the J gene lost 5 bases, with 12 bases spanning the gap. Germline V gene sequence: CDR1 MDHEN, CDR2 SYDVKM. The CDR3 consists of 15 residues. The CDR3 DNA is TGTGCCAGCAGTTTACAATTAGGGGGAACCGGGGAGCTGTTTTTT. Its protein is CASSLQLGGTGELFF.

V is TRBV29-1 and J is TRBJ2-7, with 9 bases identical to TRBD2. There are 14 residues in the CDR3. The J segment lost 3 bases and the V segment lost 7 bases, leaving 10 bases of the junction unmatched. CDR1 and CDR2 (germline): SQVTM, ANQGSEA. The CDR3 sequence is CSAGGAGGDYEQYF. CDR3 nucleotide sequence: TGCAGCGCCGGTGGCGCGGGAGGGGACTACGAGCAGTACTTC.

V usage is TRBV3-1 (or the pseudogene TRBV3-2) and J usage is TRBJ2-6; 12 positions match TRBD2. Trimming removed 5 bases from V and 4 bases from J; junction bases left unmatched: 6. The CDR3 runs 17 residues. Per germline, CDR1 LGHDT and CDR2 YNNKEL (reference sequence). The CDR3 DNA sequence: TGTGCCAGCAGCAGGCTAGCGGGGGGGTTCGGGGCCAACGTCCTGACTTTC. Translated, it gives CASSRLAGGFGANVLTF.